A selection of T cell receptor beta chains follows, all from one sample in a study of cytomegalovirus exposure and HLA in healthy donors. TCRdb keeps only in-frame clones here, not all; method: immunoSEQ multiplex PCR. There are some 180,000 clones in the sample; 70% to 85% occur only once, and 3.7% lies in the top ten. The sequencing input was PBMCs. Source of these receptors: a woman aged 55-69 years in good health and CMV-seropositive. CDR3s include the opening cysteine and the closing phenylalanine or tryptophan. A D gene is named only where the DNA matches it firmly. Clone sizes are given selectively: once, few, many, or a class where the clone is expanded.

d_gene | len | j_gene | v_gene | abundance | CDR3aa | CDR3nt
TRBD1 | 13 | TRBJ2-3 | TRBV5-1 | . | CASAGQGTDTQYF | TGCGCCAGCGCGGGACAGGGCACAGATACGCAGTATTTT
TRBD2 | 16 | TRBJ2-3 | TRBV15 | once | CATSRKRGIGTDTQYF | TGTGCCACCAGCAGGAAGCGGGGGATCGGCACAGATACGCAGTATTTT
. | 13 | TRBJ1-2 | TRBV30 | . | CAWTGQANYGYTF | TGTGCCTGGACTGGGCAGGCAAACTATGGCTACACCTTC
. | 15 | TRBJ1-3 | TRBV11-2 | . | CASSLDTHRGNTIYF | TGTGCCAGCAGCTTAGATACCCACAGGGGAAACACCATATATTTT
. | 14 | TRBJ1-2 | TRBV6-5 | . | CASSYARGHYGYTF | TGTGCCAGCAGTTACGCCAGGGGCCACTATGGCTACACCTTC
TRBD1 | 16 | TRBJ2-1 | TRBV7-9 | . | CASSPRGGTGGNEQFF | TGTGCCAGCAGCCCTAGGGGGGGGACAGGGGGTAATGAGCAGTTCTTC
TRBD2 | 15 | TRBJ2-1 | TRBV2 | . | CASSELLSGGPGQFF | TGTGCCAGCAGTGAGTTGCTGTCGGGGGGGCCGGGGCAGTTCTTC
. | 14 | TRBJ2-4 | TRBV7-9 | . | CASSRQQAKNSQYF | TGTGCCAGCAGCCGACAGCAAGCCAAAAACAGTCAGTACTTC
. | 14 | TRBJ1-2 | TRBV7-9 | . | CASSSYDRLAGYTF | TGTGCCAGCAGCTCGTACGACAGGTTGGCTGGCTACACCTTC
TRBD2 | 14 | TRBJ2-1 | TRBV27 | . | CASSFLAGGPDSFF | TGTGCCAGCAGCTTCCTAGCGGGAGGGCCTGATTCGTTCTTC
. | 14 | TRBJ1-5 | TRBV28 | . | CASSPTGMNQPQHF | TGTGCCAGCAGCCCTACAGGGATGAATCAGCCCCAGCATTTT